The clone carrying this TCR beta chain came up a few times. Trimming stripped 0 bases from V and 6 bases from J, with 14 bases between. Germline V CDR1 and CDR2: KGHSH, LQKENI. The CDR3 is 16 residues long. PCR amplification relied on 60 Vbeta primers (plus 13 Jbeta primers). The protocol was immunoSEQ multiplex PCR, while the TCRdb copy is restricted to in-frame clones and leaves out a portion. The sample has about 130,000 clones, around three quarters seen once; the top ten hold about 1.8%. This entry is derived from a study of cytomegalovirus exposure and HLA in healthy donors. Material for sequencing was PBMCs. J is TRBJ2-2 and V is TRBV18; the D gene is possibly TRBD2 (5 bases). The receptor's source is a woman aged 45-65 years in good health and CMV-seronegative. The CDR3 loop is CASSPPLASYPGELFF. The CDR3 region has the DNA TGTGCCAGCTCACCACCCTTGGCTAGCTATCCCGGGGAGCTGTTTTTT.